This T cell receptor beta chain was observed in a study of T cell repertoires in cytomegalovirus infection. TCRdb processed the reads anew with MiXCR; each CDR3 protein has one entry. The sample contains about 920,000 distinct CDR3 sequences, 30% to 40% of which appear only once. This clonotype was detected a few times. Its antigen is not known. Looked up from germline, CDR1 is SGHVS and CDR2 is FNYEAQ. This CDR3 contains 15 residues. V gave up 5 bases and J gave up 0 bases; unmatched junction bases: 4. The material was cultured CD8+ T cells from PBMCs, obtained from culture after CMV antigen stimulation. The genes are TRBV7-6 and TRBJ1-3, with 7 bases aligning to TRBD1. The TCR sequence derives from a human donor in good health (CMV status not recorded). Some clones in this sample may be carry-over from other donors' samples. CDR3 sequence (DNA): TGTGCCAGCAGCGGAACAGGGGTCTCTGGAAACACCATATATTTT. The encoded protein is CASSGTGVSGNTIYF.